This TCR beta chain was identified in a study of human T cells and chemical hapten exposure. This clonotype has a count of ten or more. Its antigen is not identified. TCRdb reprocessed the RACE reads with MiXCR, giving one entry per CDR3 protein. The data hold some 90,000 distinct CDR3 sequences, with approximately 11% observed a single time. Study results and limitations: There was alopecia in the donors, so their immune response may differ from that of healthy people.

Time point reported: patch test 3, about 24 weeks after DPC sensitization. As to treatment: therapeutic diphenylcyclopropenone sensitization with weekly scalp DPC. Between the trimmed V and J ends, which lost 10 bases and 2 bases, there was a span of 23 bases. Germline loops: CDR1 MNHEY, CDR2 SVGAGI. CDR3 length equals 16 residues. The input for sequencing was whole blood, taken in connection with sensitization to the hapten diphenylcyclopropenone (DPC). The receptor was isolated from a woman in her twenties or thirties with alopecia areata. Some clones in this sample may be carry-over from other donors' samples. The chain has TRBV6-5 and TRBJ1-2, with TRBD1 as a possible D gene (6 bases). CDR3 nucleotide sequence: TGTGCCACCAACCCTCTGGGGGCAACACCAAACTATGGCTACACCTTC. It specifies CATNPLGATPNYGYTF.